The present entry profiles one T cell receptor beta chain with its context. This clonotype was observed a handful of times. Its antigen is unknown. No much larger clonotype is one base removed from it; base qualities were not supplied. Receptors were amplified or captured by 5' RACE. Sequencer: Illumina HiSeq 2500. A second PCR of about 6 to 11 cycles was performed with a sample-barcoded 5' primer and a J-beta primer mix. Each TCR beta cDNA molecule received a unique molecular identifier from a template-switch 5' adaptor carrying 12 random nucleotides. At least 3 million CDR3-containing paired-end reads were obtained from each sample. The Mint cDNA synthesis kit, primed by a TRBC-specific oligonucleotide, was used to synthesize first-strand cDNA from all RNA. All cDNA was treated with uracil-DNA glycosylase and then went through a first 18-cycle PCR with the universal primers M1SS and BC2_uni_R. The paper's data handling went like this. For normalization, 1 million high-quality reads were randomly selected from each sample, with every read carrying a distinct molecular identifier. Instead of being binned into consensus sequences, reads that shared molecular identifiers were thrown out. MiTCR, set to a Q25 quality threshold and the strictest error-elimination algorithm, was used for CDR3 identification, clonotype clustering and error correction. A nonparametric unseen species model with Euler transformation was used to estimate a lower bound on total TCR beta diversity. The public reads were reprocessed in TCRdb via fastp at Q25 and MiXCR, keeping in-frame beta chains. Rows with a matching CDR3 protein are joined into one entry that keeps the most common DNA and genes. Clone size and V and J calls follow TCRdb, not the original study. A total of roughly 560,000 distinct CDR3 sequences appear in this sample, 24% of them only once. Roughly 9% of the sample is taken by the ten largest.

This entry is derived from a study of blood T cells in healthy people across ages (dated by TCRdb to between 2015 and 2017). About the study as a whole: In model experiments, template switching captured about one uniquely barcoded TCR beta cDNA molecule for every two T cells. To track age-related changes in TCR beta repertoire diversity, the study relied on deep sequencing normalized with unique cDNA molecular identifiers. Donors were grouped into four age groups: young (average roughly 16 years), middle-aged (over 35), aged (around 62) and long-lived (over 80). For two donors (one aged 18 to 30 and one aged 80 or older), the study analyzed two additional independent replicas of 1 million unique cDNA reads from the same blood draw.

The approximately 40 donors, aged about 6 to 90 years, were systemically healthy Caucasian individuals from Russia. Ten milliliters of peripheral blood were drawn from each donor into EDTA-treated Vacutainer tubes. Ficoll-Paque density-gradient centrifugation was used to isolate PBMCs, with at least 6.5 million per sample. Total RNA, at least 6 micrograms per sample, was extracted from PBMCs with Trizol reagent. For every donor, flow cytometry on a PBMC aliquot measured the percentage of naive CD45RAhigh/CD27high T cells. CDR1 and CDR2 are read off the germline V gene (reference sequence) as SEHNR and FQNEAQ. V and J lose 7 bases and 5 bases, and a span of 17 bases separates them. The CDR3 runs 14 residues from the cysteine to the phenylalanine. Kept here is only the CDR3 DNA, which spans 42 bases and is read in frame from base 1. Broader findings and caveats from the paper: There was a strong correlation between observed TCR beta diversity and the percentage of naive T cells measured by flow cytometry. Observed TCR beta diversity per million T cells fell roughly linearly with age, and a significant reduction was already apparent by age about 38. The CMV infection status of donors was not known, potentially confounding age-related changes in expanded clonotypes. Bulk unsorted PBMC profiling prevented conclusive comparison of naive and antigen-experienced compartments. The long-lived group showed more naive CD4+ T cells, fewer expanded clones and increased TCR diversity than the aged group, suggesting age selection. Estimates of total diversity from one million sequenced T cells were regarded as lower bounds and underestimates.

The sample was also reused in another study, on T cells of mothers and their children. As described in the second report: Nine systemically healthy Caucasian individuals served as donors, namely three mothers together with their six children. cDNA synthesis consumed the entire amount of extracted RNA, loaded at 1.5 ug RNA in each 15 ul reaction. In the second PCR, sample barcodes and 2-4 random nucleotides were introduced via the M1S primer. More than 8 million TCR beta CDR3 reads were obtained from each mother, and approximately 3 million reads were obtained from each child. Thymic selection similarly shapes TCR recombination output in related and unrelated pairs, with minor effect from inherited differences. Normalized repertoire overlap was always found to be slightly, but never significantly, higher in related mother-child pairs than in unrelated mother-child pairs. With a sensitivity of about 100 clones per million clonotypes, no persistent microchimeric T cell clones were detected. The study used deep NGS to compare TCR beta repertoires of mothers and children, seeking features distinguishing related mother-child pairs from unrelated individuals. Mothers averaged around 43 +/- 4 years of age and children averaged around 10 +/- 4 years. After adapters were ligated using NEBNext reagents, the libraries underwent 100+100 nt paired-end sequencing on an Illumina HiSeq 2000. To prevent cross-contamination, the mother and child libraries were prepared one month apart and sequenced in separate runs. For each donor, between about 500,000 and 2,100,000 distinct TCR beta clonotypes were identified. Naive TCR beta clonotypes were estimated from low-frequency clonotypes matched to each donor's FACS-determined naive share, without sorting.

Sequenced: blood. The rearrangement joined TRBV7-9 to TRBJ2-5; TRBD2 might be the D gene, on 7 matching bases. This clonotype was obtained from a boy under 18 in good health. The CDR3 has the sequence CASIKGGARETQYF. The sequenced DNA: TGTGCCAGCATCAAGGGGGGGGCGCGGGAGACCCAGTACTTC.